Listed below are T cell receptor beta chains from one sample, sequenced in a study of technical replicates of blood from a few donors. Here immunoSEQ multiplex PCR was the method, and the copy in TCRdb shows in-frame clones only, minus some. Of over 70,000 clones listed, approximately 95% are singletons. The sequenced material came from T cells isolated from PBMCs. The receptors were gathered from a human donor in good health. Each CDR3 is given without its conserved first and last residue. The D gene is left open where the match is weak.

v_call	d_call	cdr3_aa
TRBV27	TRBD2	ASALLAGGHTGELF
TRBV27	-	ASGPGANVLT
TRBV5-6	-	ASSWGTPSEAF
TRBV9	TRBD1	ASSVVLRQGRLSLETQY
TRBV5-4	TRBD1	ASGYRDRDSDTQY
TRBV5-6	-	ASSPWTSALYGYT
TRBV14	TRBD2	ASSRKSAAGGPYEQY
TRBV6-5	TRBD1	ASRDRVHEQY
TRBV27	TRBD1	ASSFHSEGQLYTLNQPQH
TRBV21-1	-	ASSYHRQNTEAF
TRBV7-2	TRBD2	ASSPRLAGGGNEQF
TRBV7-3	TRBD2	ASSLLAGGSSYEQY
TRBV18	-	ASSPRQDNQPQH